This T cell receptor (beta chain) derives from a study of blood T cell repertoires in COVID-19. This CDR3 spans 18 amino acids. The germline V gene encodes CDR1 MGHRA and CDR2 YSYEKL. V was pared by 0 bases and J by 3 bases, with 13 bases of the junction left unmatched. Profiled with immunoSEQ multiplex PCR; TCRdb holds only in-frame clones, not every one. The sample records tens of thousands of clones, 80% to 85% being singletons. The chain uses TRBV4-1 and TRBJ2-7, with 8 bases matching TRBD2. The origin of this receptor is a human donor in a cohort sampled during active COVID-19. Sequenced material: peripheral blood. CDR3 amino acids: CASSQDFGAGGDLYEQYF. The CDR3 DNA follows: TGCGCCAGCAGCCAAGATTTTGGGGCCGGGGGGGACCTCTACGAGCAGTACTTC.